The 3 T cell receptor beta chains below were found in one sample sequenced in a study of beta chain features in type 1 diabetes. Reverse transcription of all isolated RNA meant that expressed TCRB transcripts were sequenced. Assay used: immunoSEQ multiplex PCR; TCRdb lists only in-frame clones, some missing. The data show 130,000 to 150,000 clones, with 6.9% seen just once and about 1.4% held by the top ten. Sequencing used central memory CD4+ T cells from blood. These receptors originate from a woman in her 30s in good health.

The V gene is TRBV14, the J gene TRBJ2-1; a weak D match, TRBD2 (5 bases). This CDR3 has 14 residues. The V end was cut by 1 base, the J end by 9 bases, with 13 bases between. Germline V gene lookup returns CDR1 SGHDN and CDR2 FVKESK. CDR3 loop: CASSQGSGIGEQFF. As DNA, the CDR3 is TGTGCCAGCAGCCAAGGGTCGGGGATTGGTGAGCAGTTCTTC.

The chain recombines TRBV10-2 with TRBJ2-2; TRBD2 matches 8 bases. Germline V lookup: CDR1 WSHSY, CDR2 SAAADI. The CDR3 contains 14 residues. Trimming at V came to 7 bases and at J to 1 base, leaving 2 bases not matched to a gene. The CDR3 region is CASTAGGNTGELFF. The CDR3 DNA sequence: TGCGCCAGCACCGCGGGGGGGAACACCGGGGAGCTGTTTTTT.

V and J are TRBV14 and TRBJ2-3; TRBD2 agrees at 10 bases. With 1 base clipped from V and 7 bases from J, the junction kept 2 bases outside the gene matches. Per germline, CDR1 SGHDN and CDR2 FVKESK. The CDR3 runs to 14 residues. The CDR3 DNA reads TGTGCCAGCAGCCAAGGACTAGCGGGTTATACGCAGTATTTT. Translation gives CASSQGLAGYTQYF.